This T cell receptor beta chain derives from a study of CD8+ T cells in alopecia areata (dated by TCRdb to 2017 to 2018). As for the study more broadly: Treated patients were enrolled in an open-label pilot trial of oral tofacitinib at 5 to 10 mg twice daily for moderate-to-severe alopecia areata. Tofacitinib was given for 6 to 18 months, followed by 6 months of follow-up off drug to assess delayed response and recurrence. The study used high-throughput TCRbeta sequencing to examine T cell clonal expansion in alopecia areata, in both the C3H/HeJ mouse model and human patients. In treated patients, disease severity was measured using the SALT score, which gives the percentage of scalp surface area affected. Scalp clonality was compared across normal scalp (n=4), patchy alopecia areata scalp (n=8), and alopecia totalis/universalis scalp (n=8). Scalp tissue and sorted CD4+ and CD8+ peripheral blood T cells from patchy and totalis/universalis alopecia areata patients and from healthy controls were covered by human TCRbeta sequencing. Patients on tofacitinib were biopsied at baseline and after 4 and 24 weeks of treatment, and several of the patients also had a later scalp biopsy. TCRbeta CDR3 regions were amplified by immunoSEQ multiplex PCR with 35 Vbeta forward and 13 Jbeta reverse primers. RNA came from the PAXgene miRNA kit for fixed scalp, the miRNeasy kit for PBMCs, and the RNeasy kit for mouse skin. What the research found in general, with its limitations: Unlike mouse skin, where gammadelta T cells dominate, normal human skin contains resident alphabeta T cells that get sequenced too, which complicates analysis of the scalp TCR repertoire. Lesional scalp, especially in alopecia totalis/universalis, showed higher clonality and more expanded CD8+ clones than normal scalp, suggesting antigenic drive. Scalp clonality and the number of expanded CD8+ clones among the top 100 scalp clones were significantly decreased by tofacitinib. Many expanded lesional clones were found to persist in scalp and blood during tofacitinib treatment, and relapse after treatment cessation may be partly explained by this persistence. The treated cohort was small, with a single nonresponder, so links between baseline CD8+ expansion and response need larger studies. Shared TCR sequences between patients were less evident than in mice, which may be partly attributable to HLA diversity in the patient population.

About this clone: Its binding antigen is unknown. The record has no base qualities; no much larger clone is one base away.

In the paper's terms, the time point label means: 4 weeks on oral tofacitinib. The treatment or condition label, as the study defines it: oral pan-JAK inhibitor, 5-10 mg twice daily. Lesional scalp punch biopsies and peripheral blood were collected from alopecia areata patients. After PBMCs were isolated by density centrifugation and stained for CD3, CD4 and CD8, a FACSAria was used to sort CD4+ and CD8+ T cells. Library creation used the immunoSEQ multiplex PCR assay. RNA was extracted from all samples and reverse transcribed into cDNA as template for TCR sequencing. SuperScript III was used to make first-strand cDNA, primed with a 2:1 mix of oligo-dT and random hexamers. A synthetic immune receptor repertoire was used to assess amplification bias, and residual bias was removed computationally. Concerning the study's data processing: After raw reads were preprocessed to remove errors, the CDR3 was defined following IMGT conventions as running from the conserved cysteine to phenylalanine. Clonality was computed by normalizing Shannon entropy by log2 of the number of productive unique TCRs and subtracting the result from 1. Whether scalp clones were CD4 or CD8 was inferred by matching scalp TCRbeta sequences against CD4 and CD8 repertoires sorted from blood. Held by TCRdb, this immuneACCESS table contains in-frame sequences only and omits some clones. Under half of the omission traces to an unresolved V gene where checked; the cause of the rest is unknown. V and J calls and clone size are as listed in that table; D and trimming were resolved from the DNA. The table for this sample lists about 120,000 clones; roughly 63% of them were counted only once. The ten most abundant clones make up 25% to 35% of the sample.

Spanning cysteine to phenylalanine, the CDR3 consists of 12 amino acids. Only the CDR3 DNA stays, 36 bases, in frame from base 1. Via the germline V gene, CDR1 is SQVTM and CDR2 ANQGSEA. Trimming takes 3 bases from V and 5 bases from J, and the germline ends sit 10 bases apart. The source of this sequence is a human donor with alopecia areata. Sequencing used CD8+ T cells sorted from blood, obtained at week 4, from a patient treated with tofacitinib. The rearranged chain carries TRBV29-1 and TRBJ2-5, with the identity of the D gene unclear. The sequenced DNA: TGCAGCGTTGACCCACAAGGGGAGACCCAGTACTTC. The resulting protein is CSVDPQGETQYF.